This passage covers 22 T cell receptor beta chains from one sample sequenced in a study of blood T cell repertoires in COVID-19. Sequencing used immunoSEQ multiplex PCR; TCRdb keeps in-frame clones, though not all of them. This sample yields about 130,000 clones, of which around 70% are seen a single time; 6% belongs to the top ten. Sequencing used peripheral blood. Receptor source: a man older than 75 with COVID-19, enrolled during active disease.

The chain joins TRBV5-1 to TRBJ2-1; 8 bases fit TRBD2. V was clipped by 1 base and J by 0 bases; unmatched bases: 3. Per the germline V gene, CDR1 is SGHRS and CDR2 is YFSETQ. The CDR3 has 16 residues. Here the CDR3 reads CASSLSAGGSYNEQFF. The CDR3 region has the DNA TGCGCCAGCAGCTTGTCCGCGGGAGGCTCCTACAATGAGCAGTTCTTC.

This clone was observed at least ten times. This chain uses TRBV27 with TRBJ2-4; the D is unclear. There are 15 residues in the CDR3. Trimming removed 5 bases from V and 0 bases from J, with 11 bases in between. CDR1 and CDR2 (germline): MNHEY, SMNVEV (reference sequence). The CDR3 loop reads CASSRNSVAKNIQYF. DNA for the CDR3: TGTGCCAGCAGTCGTAACTCCGTAGCCAAAAACATTCAGTACTTC.

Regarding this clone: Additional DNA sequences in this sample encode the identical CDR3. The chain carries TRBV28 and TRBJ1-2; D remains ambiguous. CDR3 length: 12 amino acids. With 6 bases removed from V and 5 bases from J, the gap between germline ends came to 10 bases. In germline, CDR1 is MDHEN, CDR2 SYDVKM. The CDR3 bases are TGTGCCAGCAGGCCAGGCGGGTATGGCTACACCTTC. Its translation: CASRPGGYGYTF.

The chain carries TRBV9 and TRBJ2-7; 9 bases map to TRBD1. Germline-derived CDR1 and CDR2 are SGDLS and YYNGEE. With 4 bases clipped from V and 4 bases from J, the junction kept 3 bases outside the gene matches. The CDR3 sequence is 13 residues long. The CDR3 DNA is TGTGCCAGCAGCCCAGGGACAGGGTACGAGCAGTACTTC. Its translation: CASSPGTGYEQYF.

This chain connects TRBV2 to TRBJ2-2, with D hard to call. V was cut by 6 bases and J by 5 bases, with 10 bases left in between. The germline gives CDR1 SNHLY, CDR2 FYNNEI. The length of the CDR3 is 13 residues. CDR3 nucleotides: TGTGCCAGCAGGGCAGACTGGACCGGGGAGCTGTTTTTT. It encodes CASRADWTGELFF.

CDR3 bases: TGTGCCAGCAATCAGGACAGATTGTACCAAGAGACCCAGTACTTC. Protein product: CASNQDRLYQETQYF. The J gene is TRBJ2-5, the V gene TRBV6-6; maybe TRBD1 (6 bases). The CDR3 runs to 15 residues. The germline CDR1 and CDR2 sequences are MNHNY and SVGAGI (reference sequence). The V end was cut by 7 bases, the J end by 0 bases, with 15 bases between.

The CDR3 DNA reads TGTGCCTGGAGGCTGGCGGGGAGCTACTATGGCTACACCTTC. It codes for CAWRLAGSYYGYTF. This chain links TRBV30 with TRBJ1-2; D remains ambiguous. The CDR3 runs to 14 residues. Germline V CDR1 and CDR2: GTSNPN, SVGIG (reference sequence). V lost 3 bases and J 3 bases, leaving 14 bases between the germline ends.

In DNA, the CDR3 is TGTGCCAGCAGCCCTACTAGCGGACCGAACACCGGGGAGCTGTTTTTT. Amino acid sequence: CASSPTSGPNTGELFF. This sequence joins TRBV11-3 and TRBJ2-2, with 8 bases identical to TRBD2. CDR3 length equals 16 residues. Germline V gives CDR1 SGHNT, CDR2 YENEEA. V lost 5 bases and J lost 0; bases outside the gene matches: 5.

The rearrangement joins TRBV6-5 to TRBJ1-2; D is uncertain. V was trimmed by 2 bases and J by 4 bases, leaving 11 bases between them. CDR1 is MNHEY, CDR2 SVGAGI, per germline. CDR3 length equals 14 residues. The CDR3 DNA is TGTGCCAGCAGTTACCCGGGGAACCTCTATGGCTACACCTTC. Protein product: CASSYPGNLYGYTF.

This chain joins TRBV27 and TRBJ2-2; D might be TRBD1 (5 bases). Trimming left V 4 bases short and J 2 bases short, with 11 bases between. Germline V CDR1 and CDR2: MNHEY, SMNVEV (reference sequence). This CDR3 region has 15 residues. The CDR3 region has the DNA TGTGCCAGCAGTTCCTGGACACCTAACACCGGGGAGCTGTTTTTT. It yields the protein CASSSWTPNTGELFF.

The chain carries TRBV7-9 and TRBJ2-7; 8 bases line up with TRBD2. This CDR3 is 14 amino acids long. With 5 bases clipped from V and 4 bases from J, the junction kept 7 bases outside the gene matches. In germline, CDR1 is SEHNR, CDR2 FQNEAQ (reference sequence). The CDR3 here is CASSRQREHYEQYF. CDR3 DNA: TGTGCCAGCAGCAGGCAGCGGGAGCATTACGAGCAGTACTTC. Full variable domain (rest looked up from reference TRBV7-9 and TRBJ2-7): DTGVSQNPRHKITKRGQNVTFRCDPISEHNRLYWYRQTLGQGPEFLTYFQNEAQLEKSRLLSDRFSAERPKGSFSTLEIQRTEQGDSAMYLCASSRQREHYEQYFGPGTRLTVT.

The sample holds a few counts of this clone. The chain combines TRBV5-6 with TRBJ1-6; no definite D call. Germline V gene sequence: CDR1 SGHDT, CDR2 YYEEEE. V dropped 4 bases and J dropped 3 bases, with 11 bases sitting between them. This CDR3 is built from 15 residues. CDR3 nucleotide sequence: TGTGCCAGCAGCCCGGACGGAGGCTATAATTCACCCCTCCACTTT. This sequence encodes CASSPDGGYNSPLHF.

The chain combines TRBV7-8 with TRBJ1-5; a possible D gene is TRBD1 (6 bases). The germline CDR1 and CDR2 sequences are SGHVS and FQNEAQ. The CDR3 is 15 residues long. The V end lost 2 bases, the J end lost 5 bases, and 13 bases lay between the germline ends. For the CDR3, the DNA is TGTGCCAGCAGCTTACGCGACAGGCCGGATCAGCCCCAGCATTTT. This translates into CASSLRDRPDQPQHF.

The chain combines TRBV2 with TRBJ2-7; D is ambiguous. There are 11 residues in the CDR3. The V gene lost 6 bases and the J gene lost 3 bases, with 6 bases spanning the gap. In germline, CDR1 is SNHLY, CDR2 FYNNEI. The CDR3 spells CASSPHYEQYF. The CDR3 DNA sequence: TGTGCCAGCAGCCCCCACTACGAGCAGTACTTC.

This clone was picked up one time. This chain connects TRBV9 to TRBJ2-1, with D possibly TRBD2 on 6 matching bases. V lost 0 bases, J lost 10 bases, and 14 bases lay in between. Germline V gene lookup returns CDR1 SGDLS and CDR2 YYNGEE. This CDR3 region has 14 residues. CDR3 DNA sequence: TGTGCCAGCAGCGTAGTGGGGGGATCGAGGGAGCAGTTCTTC. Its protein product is CASSVVGGSREQFF.

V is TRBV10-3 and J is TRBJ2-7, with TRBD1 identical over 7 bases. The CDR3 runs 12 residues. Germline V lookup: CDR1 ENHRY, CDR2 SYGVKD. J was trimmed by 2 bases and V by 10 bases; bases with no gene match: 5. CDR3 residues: CATRDSPYEQYF. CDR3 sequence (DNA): TGTGCCACCCGGGACAGCCCCTACGAGCAGTACTTC.

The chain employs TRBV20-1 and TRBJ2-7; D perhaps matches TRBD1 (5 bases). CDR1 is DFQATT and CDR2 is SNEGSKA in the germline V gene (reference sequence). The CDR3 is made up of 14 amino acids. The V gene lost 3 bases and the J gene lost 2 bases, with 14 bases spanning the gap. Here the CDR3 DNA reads TGCAGTGCTAGTGAGCGAGGCAGGGCCTACGAGCAGTACTTC. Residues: CSASERGRAYEQYF.

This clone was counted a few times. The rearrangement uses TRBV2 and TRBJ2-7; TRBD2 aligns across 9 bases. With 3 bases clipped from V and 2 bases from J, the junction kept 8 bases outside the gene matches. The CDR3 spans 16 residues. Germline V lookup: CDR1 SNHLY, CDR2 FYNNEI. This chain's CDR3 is CASSDLRAGGPYEQYF. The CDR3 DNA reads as TGTGCCAGCAGTGATCTGAGAGCGGGAGGTCCCTACGAGCAGTACTTC. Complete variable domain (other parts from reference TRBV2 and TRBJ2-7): EPEVTQTPSHQVTQMGQEVILRCVPISNHLYFYWYRQILGQKVEFLVSFYNNEISEKSEIFDDQFSVERPDGSNFTLKIRSTKLEDSAMYFCASSDLRAGGPYEQYFGPGTRLTVT.

For the CDR3, the DNA is TGTGCCAGCGAACTTAGCGGAACCGGCTACGAGCAGTACTTC. Translating gives CASELSGTGYEQYF. This chain links TRBV3-1 (or the pseudogene TRBV3-2) with TRBJ2-7, with D perhaps TRBD2 (6 bases). The CDR3 runs to 14 residues. CDR1 and CDR2 from the germline V gene are LGHDT and YNNKEL (reference sequence). Trimming removed 8 bases from V and 3 bases from J, with 17 bases in between.

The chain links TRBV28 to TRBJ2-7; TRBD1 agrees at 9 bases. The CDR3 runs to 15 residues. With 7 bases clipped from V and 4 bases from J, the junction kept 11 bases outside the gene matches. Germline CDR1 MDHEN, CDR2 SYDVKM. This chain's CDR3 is CASTPGTGILYEQYF. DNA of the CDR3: TGTGCCAGCACTCCCGGGACAGGGATTTTATACGAGCAGTACTTC. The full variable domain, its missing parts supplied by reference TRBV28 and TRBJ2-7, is DVKVTQSSRYLVKRTGEKVFLECVQDMDHENMFWYRQDPGLGLRLIYFSYDVKMKEKGDIPEGYSVSREKKERFSLILESASTNQTSMYLCASTPGTGILYEQYFGPGTRLTVT.

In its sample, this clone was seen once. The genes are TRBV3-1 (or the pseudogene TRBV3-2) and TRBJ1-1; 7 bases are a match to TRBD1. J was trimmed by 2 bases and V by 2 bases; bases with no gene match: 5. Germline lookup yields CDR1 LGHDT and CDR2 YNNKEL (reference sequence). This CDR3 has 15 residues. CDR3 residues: CASSQYGTDNTEAFF. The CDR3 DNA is TGTGCCAGCAGCCAATACGGGACAGATAACACTGAAGCTTTCTTT.

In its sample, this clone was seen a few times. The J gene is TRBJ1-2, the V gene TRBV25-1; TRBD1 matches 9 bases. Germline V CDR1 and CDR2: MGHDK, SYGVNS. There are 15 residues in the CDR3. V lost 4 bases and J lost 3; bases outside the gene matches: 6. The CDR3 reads CASSASGTGYYGYTF. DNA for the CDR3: TGTGCCAGCAGTGCCTCCGGGACAGGGTACTATGGCTACACCTTC.